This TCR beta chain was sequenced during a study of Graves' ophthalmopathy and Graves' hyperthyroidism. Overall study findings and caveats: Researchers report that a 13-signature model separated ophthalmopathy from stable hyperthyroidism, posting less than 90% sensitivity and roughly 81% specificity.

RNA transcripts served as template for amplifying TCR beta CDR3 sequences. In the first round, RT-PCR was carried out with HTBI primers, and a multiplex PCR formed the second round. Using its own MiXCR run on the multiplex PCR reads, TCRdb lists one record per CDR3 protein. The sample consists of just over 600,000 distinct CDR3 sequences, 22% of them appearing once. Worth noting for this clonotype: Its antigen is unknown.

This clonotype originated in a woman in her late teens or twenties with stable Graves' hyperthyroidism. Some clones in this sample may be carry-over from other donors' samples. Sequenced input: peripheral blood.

CDR3 coding DNA: TGTGCCACCCGCCCCCTGGAGGATAACACTGAAGCTTTCTTT. Amino acids: CATRPLEDNTEAFF. The rearrangement joins TRBV10-3 to TRBJ1-1; no firm D call. CDR3 length: 14 amino acids. V lost 10 bases and J lost 2, with 17 bases in between. Germline V gene sequence: CDR1 ENHRY, CDR2 SYGVKD.